This T cell receptor beta chain came from a study of blood T cells in healthy people across ages (dated by TCRdb to between 2014 and 2017). Study-level background: In model experiments, template switching captured about one uniquely barcoded TCR beta cDNA molecule for every two T cells. Using the same blood draw, the study looked at two additional independent replicas of 1 million unique cDNA reads for two donors, one aged 18 to 30 and the other aged 80 or older. Using deep sequencing normalized with unique cDNA molecular identifiers, the study measured how TCR beta repertoire diversity changes with age. Donors of different ages were randomly distributed across sequencing lanes to avoid experimental bias. The donors were divided into four age groups: young (average approximately 15 years), middle-aged (almost 40), aged (about 60) and long-lived (about 84).

CDR1 is given as MDHEN and CDR2 as SYDVKM, both from the germline V gene. V drops 11 bases and J drops 4 bases, leaving 14 bases in between. Including the terminal cysteine and phenylalanine, the CDR3 comprises 13 residues. Solely the CDR3 DNA is kept, with 39 bases framed from the first base. The approximately 41 donors, aged about 6 to 95 years, were systemically healthy Caucasian individuals from Russia. Each donor gave ten milliliters of peripheral blood, drawn into EDTA-treated Vacutainer tubes. PBMCs were isolated by Ficoll-Paque density-gradient centrifugation, with at least 6 million obtained per sample. Total RNA, at least 6 micrograms per sample, was extracted from PBMCs with Trizol reagent. For every donor, flow cytometry on a PBMC aliquot measured the percentage of naive CD45RAhigh/CD27high T cells. The library was obtained by 5' RACE. The sequencing machine was an Illumina HiSeq 2500. A second about 7 to 12 cycle PCR used a sample-barcoded 5' primer and a J-beta primer mix. Each TCR beta cDNA molecule received a unique molecular identifier from a template-switch 5' adaptor carrying 12 random nucleotides. Each sample yielded at least 2.5 million CDR3-containing paired-end reads. The Mint cDNA synthesis kit, primed by a TRBC-specific oligonucleotide, was used to synthesize first-strand cDNA from all RNA. Following uracil-DNA glycosylase treatment, a first 18-cycle PCR with universal primers M1SS and BC2_uni_R was performed on all cDNA. Processing in the source paper ran as follows. For normalization, 1 million high-quality reads, each with a distinct molecular identifier, were randomly selected from each sample. Reads with shared molecular identifiers were discarded instead of being binned into consensus sequences. MiTCR, set to a Q25 quality threshold and the strictest error-elimination algorithm, was used for CDR3 identification, clonotype clustering and error correction. A nonparametric unseen species model with Euler transformation was used to estimate a lower bound on total TCR beta diversity. TCRdb redid the processing of the public reads, applying fastp at Q25 and MiXCR, and retained in-frame beta chains. Each CDR3 protein appears once, grouped with its most common genes and DNA. TCRdb, not the authors, supplied the V and J calls. A total of approximately 1.5 million distinct CDR3 sequences appear in this sample, about 42% of them only once. Of the sample, more than 4% falls within the top ten clones.

The paper as a whole reports these results and caveats: Compared with the aged group, the long-lived group had more naive CD4+ T cells, fewer expanded clones and increased TCR diversity, suggesting age selection. As age increased, observed TCR beta diversity per million T cells dropped in a roughly linear way, and a significant reduction was already evident by age approximately 40. Bulk unsorted PBMC profiling prevented conclusive comparison of naive and antigen-experienced compartments. Because donor CMV infection status was unknown, age-related changes in expanded clonotypes were potentially confounded. Observed TCR beta diversity correlated strongly with the percentage of naive T cells measured by flow cytometry. Total diversity estimates from one million sequenced T cells were considered lower bounds and underestimates.

Concerning this clonotype: The antigen it binds to is not known. Per-nucleotide qualities are absent, and no much larger clonotype sits a single base away.

The V and J segments used are TRBV28 and TRBJ1-4; the D gene lacks a confident call. The material sequenced was blood. This receptor was obtained from a woman aged 18-30 years in good health. The CDR3 reads CASSRRNNEKLFF. Read as DNA, the sequence is TGTGCCTCGAGCCGGAGGAATAATGAAAAACTGTTTTTT.